A selection of T cell receptor beta chains follows, all from one sample in a study of cytomegalovirus exposure and HLA in healthy donors. Profiling relied on immunoSEQ multiplex PCR, and the TCRdb table lists in-frame clones only, not all of them. The sample has 170,000 or so clones; around 83% are singletons. The material sequenced was PBMCs. The receptor set was obtained from a man between 45 and 60 years old in good health and CMV-seronegative. Both conserved end residues are part of each CDR3. D genes are given only for firm matches. Clone size is not always given. Where it is, it says once, few, many or a class for expanded clones.

>TRBV5-1|once|TRBD2|TRBJ2-1
CASTTGLAGVRQFF
TGCGCCAGCACTACGGGACTAGCGGGAGTTCGGCAGTTCTTC
>TRBV18|NA|NA|TRBJ2-5
CASSPQGVQETQYF
TGTGCCAGCTCACCCCAGGGTGTCCAAGAGACCCAGTACTTC
>TRBV4-1|NA|NA|TRBJ2-5
CASSQTEGGGWIKTQYF
TGCGCCAGCAGCCAAACGGAGGGAGGAGGGTGGATTAAGACCCAGTACTTC
>TRBV18|NA|TRBD1|TRBJ1-1
CASSLRTGTSDTEAFF
TGTGCCAGCTCACTCCGGACAGGTACTTCCGACACTGAAGCTTTCTTT
>TRBV28|NA|TRBD2|TRBJ2-7
CASTLFGGREQYF
TGTGCCAGCACCCTTTTCGGCGGGAGGGAGCAGTACTTC
>TRBV7-8|NA|TRBD1|TRBJ2-7
CASSSQPTGGSNDEQYF
TGTGCCAGCAGCTCACAACCTACAGGGGGCAGCAACGACGAGCAGTACTTC
>TRBV7-3|NA|NA|TRBJ1-6
CASSLQGFNSPLHF
TGTGCCAGCAGCTTACAGGGGTTTAATTCACCCCTCCACTTT
>TRBV7-9|NA|NA|TRBJ1-2
CSSSLEGGLQGYGYTF
TGTTCCAGCAGCTTAGAAGGTGGTTTGCAGGGGTATGGCTACACCTTC
>TRBV7-9|NA|TRBD2|TRBJ2-1
CSSSLALAGGNEQFF
TGTTCCAGCAGCTTAGCGCTAGCGGGAGGCAATGAGCAGTTCTTC
>TRBV30|NA|NA|TRBJ1-6
CAWSETGYSPLHF
TGTGCCTGGAGTGAGACAGGTTATTCACCCCTCCACTTT
>TRBV19|NA|NA|TRBJ2-4
CASKSGRSIQYF
TGTGCCAGTAAATCAGGCAGAAGCATTCAGTACTTC
>TRBV7-3|NA|TRBD2|TRBJ2-7
CASSLSGLAPEQYF
TGTGCCAGCAGCTTATCAGGACTAGCCCCCGAGCAGTACTTC
>TRBV30|NA|TRBD2|TRBJ2-7
CACSRGTSGRLSYEQYF
TGTGCCTGCTCCAGGGGGACTAGCGGGAGGCTTAGCTACGAGCAGTACTTC
>TRBV5-5|few|NA|TRBJ1-1
CASSLLRGGLTEAFF
TGTGCCAGCAGCTTGTTAAGGGGAGGGTTAACTGAAGCTTTCTTT
>TRBV27|once|TRBD2|TRBJ2-1
CASSSLAGDNEQFF
TGTGCCAGCAGTTCCCTAGCGGGAGACAATGAGCAGTTCTTC
>TRBV19|NA|NA|TRBJ2-2
CASSGRTFGELFF
TGTGCCAGTAGTGGGAGGACTTTCGGGGAGCTGTTTTTT
>TRBV11-3|NA|NA|TRBJ1-2
CASRRRQGETYGYTF
TGTGCCAGCAGACGCCGACAAGGGGAAACTTATGGCTACACCTTC
>TRBV27|NA|NA|TRBJ2-5
CASSLSRVFGETQYF
TGTGCCAGCAGTTTATCGCGTGTCTTCGGGGAGACCCAGTACTTC
>TRBV2|NA|NA|TRBJ1-5
CASSGRQIPVRRPQHF
TGTGCCAGCAGTGGAAGACAGATTCCTGTGAGGCGGCCCCAGCATTTT
>TRBV30|once|TRBD2|TRBJ2-7
CAWERGDYEQYF
TGTGCCTGGGAGCGGGGGGACTACGAGCAGTACTTC
>TRBV2|NA|NA|TRBJ1-4
CASSGLRTQWGEKLFF
TGTGCCAGCAGTGGCCTTCGGACTCAGTGGGGTGAAAAACTGTTTTTT
>TRBV28|NA|TRBD2|TRBJ2-1
CASSSSSGIRLYNEQFF
TGTGCCAGCAGTTCTTCTAGCGGGATAAGACTTTACAATGAGCAGTTCTTC
>TRBV7-9|once|NA|TRBJ1-2
CSSSLLQGKGGYTF
TGTTCCAGCAGCTTGCTGCAGGGGAAGGGAGGCTACACCTTC
>TRBV29-1|few|NA|TRBJ1-1
CSVVGRAYTEAFF
TGCAGCGTTGTCGGCAGGGCCTACACTGAAGCTTTCTTT
>TRBV7-6|few|NA|TRBJ1-1
CASSSINGGDTEAFF
TGTGCCAGCAGCTCGATAAACGGAGGTGACACTGAAGCTTTCTTT
>TRBV6-5|NA|TRBD2|TRBJ2-1
CASTSPGLPLYEQFF
TGTGCCAGCACCTCGCCGGGACTACCTTTGTATGAGCAGTTCTTC
>TRBV11-2|NA|NA|TRBJ1-1
CASSLPPGWNTEAFF
TGTGCCAGCAGCCTCCCCCCGGGTTGGAACACTGAAGCTTTCTTT
>TRBV5-5|NA|TRBD1|TRBJ2-5
CASSRWTGLETQYF
TGTGCCAGCAGCCGGTGGACAGGGTTGGAGACCCAGTACTTC
>TRBV28|once|TRBD2|TRBJ2-1
CASSLGLTSGRNEQFF
TGTGCCAGCAGTTTAGGTCTGACTAGCGGGAGAAATGAGCAGTTCTTC
>TRBV6-6|NA|NA|TRBJ1-1
CASTSTENTEAFF
TGTGCCAGCACCTCGACAGAAAACACTGAAGCTTTCTTT
>TRBV28|NA|TRBD1|TRBJ2-7
CASRIGLQGAYEQYF
TGTGCCAGCAGAATAGGGCTACAGGGGGCCTACGAGCAGTACTTC
>TRBV20-1|NA|NA|TRBJ2-3
CSAREQDTQYF
TGCAGTGCTAGGGAGCAGGATACGCAGTATTTT
>TRBV2|once|NA|TRBJ1-3
CASNTGLFGNTIYF
TGTGCCAGCAACACAGGGCTCTTTGGAAACACCATATATTTT
>TRBV2|NA|NA|TRBJ1-5
CASSEAGNQPQHF
TGTGCCAGCAGTGAGGCAGGCAATCAGCCCCAGCATTTT
>TRBV10-3|NA|NA|TRBJ2-3
CAISDSGISTDTQYF
TGTGCCATCAGTGACTCGGGGATTAGCACAGATACGCAGTATTTT
>TRBV11-3|NA|TRBD1|TRBJ1-4
CASSLDPPGQGAGEKLFF
TGTGCCAGCAGCTTAGACCCCCCTGGACAGGGGGCCGGTGAAAAACTGTTTTTT
>TRBV29-1|NA|TRBD1|TRBJ2-7
CSVAETGGREQYF
TGCAGCGTTGCCGAGACAGGGGGCCGGGAGCAGTACTTC
>TRBV7-2|NA|NA|TRBJ1-5
CASSPQGSYQPQHF
TGTGCCAGCAGCCCCCAGGGTAGCTATCAGCCCCAGCATTTT
>TRBV7-9|once|NA|TRBJ2-2
CSGEGGHPGELFF
TGTTCCGGGGAGGGGGGCCATCCCGGGGAGCTGTTTTTT
>TRBV4-3|NA|NA|TRBJ2-7
CASSQELEEYF
TGCGCCAGCAGCCAAGAGTTAGAGGAGTACTTC
>TRBV7-9|NA|NA|TRBJ1-4
CASSRRFGKLFF
TGTGCCAGCAGTCGGAGGTTTGGAAAACTGTTTTTT
>TRBV30|NA|NA|TRBJ2-7
CAWSSGGLHEQYF
TGTGCCTGGAGCTCTGGGGGACTCCACGAGCAGTACTTC
>TRBV30|few|TRBD1|TRBJ1-4
CAWSLGQGKGTNEKLFF
TGTGCCTGGTCTCTTGGACAGGGGAAGGGAACTAATGAAAAACTGTTTTTT
>TRBV18|NA|TRBD1|TRBJ2-1
CASSLKQGIYSRHEQFF
TGTGCCAGCTCACTCAAACAGGGGATCTACTCAAGGCATGAGCAGTTCTTC
>TRBV7-2|NA|TRBD1|TRBJ1-5
CASSPQVMGQGANQPQHF
TGTGCCAGCAGCCCTCAGGTGATGGGACAGGGGGCGAATCAGCCCCAGCATTTT
>TRBV6-5|NA|NA|TRBJ2-7
CASRNHRRDDEQYF
TGTGCCAGCAGAAACCACCGGCGGGATGACGAGCAGTACTTC
>TRBV7-9|NA|NA|TRBJ1-3
CASDLQGTAGNTIYF
TGTGCCAGCGACCTACAGGGTACGGCTGGAAACACCATATATTTT
>TRBV7-9|once|NA|TRBJ1-6
CASSSTVLSYNSPLHF
TGTGCCAGCAGCTCGACAGTACTCAGTTATAATTCACCCCTCCACTTT
>TRBV7-8|NA|TRBD1|TRBJ1-1
CASSLWDRGTEAFF
TGTGCCAGCAGCTTATGGGACAGGGGGACTGAAGCTTTCTTT